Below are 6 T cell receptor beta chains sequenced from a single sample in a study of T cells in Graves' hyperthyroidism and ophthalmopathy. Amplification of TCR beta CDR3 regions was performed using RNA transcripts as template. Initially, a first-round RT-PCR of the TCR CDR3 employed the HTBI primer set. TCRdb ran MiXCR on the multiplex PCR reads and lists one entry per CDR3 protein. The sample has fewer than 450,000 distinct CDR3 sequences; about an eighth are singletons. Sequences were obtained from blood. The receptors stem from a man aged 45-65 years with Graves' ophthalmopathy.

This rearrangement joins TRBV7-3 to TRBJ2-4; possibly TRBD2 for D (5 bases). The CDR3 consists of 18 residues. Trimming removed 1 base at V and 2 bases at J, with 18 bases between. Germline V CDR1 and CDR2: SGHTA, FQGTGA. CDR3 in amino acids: CASSLSASRNRTKNIQYF. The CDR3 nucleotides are TGTGCCAGCAGCTTAAGTGCTAGCCGAAACCGGACCAAAAACATTCAGTACTTC.

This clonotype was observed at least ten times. DNA for the CDR3: TGCGCCAGCAGCTTCGGGACAAATCAAGAGACCCAGTACTTC. This translates into CASSFGTNQETQYF. V is TRBV5-1 and J is TRBJ2-5; maybe TRBD1 (6 bases). This CDR3 comprises 14 residues. V was cut by 2 bases and J by 2 bases, with 10 bases left in between. Germline values: CDR1 SGHRS, CDR2 YFSETQ.

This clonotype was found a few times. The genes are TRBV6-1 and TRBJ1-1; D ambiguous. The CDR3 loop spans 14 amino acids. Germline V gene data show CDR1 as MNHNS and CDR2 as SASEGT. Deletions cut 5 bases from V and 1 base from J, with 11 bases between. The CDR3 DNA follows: TGTGCCAGCAGTTCACCCCGGGGGAACACTGAAGCTTTCTTT. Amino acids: CASSSPRGNTEAFF.

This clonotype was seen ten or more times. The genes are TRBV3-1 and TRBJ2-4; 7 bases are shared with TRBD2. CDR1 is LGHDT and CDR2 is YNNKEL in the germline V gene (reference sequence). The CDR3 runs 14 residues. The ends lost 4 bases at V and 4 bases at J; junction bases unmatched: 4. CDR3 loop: CASSLAGGKNIQYF. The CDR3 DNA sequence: TGTGCCAGCAGCCTAGCGGGCGGGAAAAACATTCAGTACTTC.

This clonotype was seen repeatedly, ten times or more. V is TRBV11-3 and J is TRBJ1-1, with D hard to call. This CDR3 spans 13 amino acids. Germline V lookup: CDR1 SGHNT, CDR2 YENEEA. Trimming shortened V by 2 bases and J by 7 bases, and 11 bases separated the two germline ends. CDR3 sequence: CASSLSSGREAFF. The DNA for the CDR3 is TGTGCCAGCAGCTTAAGCTCTGGCCGTGAAGCTTTCTTT.

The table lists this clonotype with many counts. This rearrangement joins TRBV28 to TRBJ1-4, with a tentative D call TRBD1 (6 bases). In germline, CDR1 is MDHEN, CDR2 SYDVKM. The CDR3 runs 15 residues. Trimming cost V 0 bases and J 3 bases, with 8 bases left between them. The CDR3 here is CASSLWRGANEKLFF. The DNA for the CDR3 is TGTGCCAGCAGTTTATGGAGGGGGGCTAATGAAAAACTGTTTTTT.